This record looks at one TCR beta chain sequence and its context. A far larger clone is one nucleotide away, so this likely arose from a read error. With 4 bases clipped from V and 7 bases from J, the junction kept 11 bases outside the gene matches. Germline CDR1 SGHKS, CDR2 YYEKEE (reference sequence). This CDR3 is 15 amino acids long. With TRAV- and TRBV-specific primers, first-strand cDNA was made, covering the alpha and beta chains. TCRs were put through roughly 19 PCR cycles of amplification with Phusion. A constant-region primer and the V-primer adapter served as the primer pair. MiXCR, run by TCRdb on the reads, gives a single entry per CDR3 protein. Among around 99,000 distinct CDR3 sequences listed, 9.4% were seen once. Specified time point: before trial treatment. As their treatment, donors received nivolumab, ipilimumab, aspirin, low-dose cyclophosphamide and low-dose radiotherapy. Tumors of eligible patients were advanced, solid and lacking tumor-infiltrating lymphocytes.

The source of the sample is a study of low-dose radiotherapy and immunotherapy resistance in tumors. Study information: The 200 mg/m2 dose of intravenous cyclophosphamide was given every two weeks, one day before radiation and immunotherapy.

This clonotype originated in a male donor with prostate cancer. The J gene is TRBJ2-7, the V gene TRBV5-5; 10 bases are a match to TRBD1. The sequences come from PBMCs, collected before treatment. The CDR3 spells CASSGGQGRYNEQYF. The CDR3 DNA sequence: TGTGCCAGCAGCGGGGGACAGGGGAGATACAATGAGCAGTACTTC.